This T cell receptor beta chain was sequenced for a study of CD8+CD57+ T cells in acquired aplastic anemia. As for the study in general: Sorted CD4+ plus CD8+ cells gave DNA averaging around 3.2 ug. On average, healthy donors gave some 11 million reads for CD4+ cells. General observations from the study: Statistical testing detected no significant gap in CD8+ Simpson's diversity between patients and controls.

J gave up 7 bases and V 6 bases, and 4 bases lay outside the gene matches. This CDR3 comprises 13 residues. The V gene's germline CDR1 is ENHRY and CDR2 SYGVKD. The template used for profiling TCR beta VDJ and CDR3 was genomic DNA. TCRdb passed the reads through MiXCR, listing each CDR3 protein once. The table lists some 82,000 distinct CDR3 sequences, over 35% of them singletons. Comment on this clonotype: The antigen is unknown.

V is TRBV10-3 and J is TRBJ2-7, with 12 bases aligning to TRBD1. The sequence derives from a human donor in good health, serving as a control. The specimen was sorted CD4+, CD8+, or CD8+CD57+ T cells (not recorded which) from PBMCs. The CDR3 DNA sequence: TGTGCCATCAGCGGGACAGGGGGCCGAGAGCAGTACTTC. Translating gives CAISGTGGREQYF.